A selection of T cell receptor beta chains follows, all from one sample in a study of blood T cell repertoires in COVID-19. Sequenced by immunoSEQ multiplex PCR; TCRdb stores in-frame clones only, minus some. The sample records 68,000 or so clones, 79% being singletons. Input material: peripheral blood. The receptors originated from a human donor in a cohort sampled during active COVID-19. CDR3s include the opening cysteine and the closing phenylalanine or tryptophan. Each record gives: clone size, V gene, J gene, D gene, CDR3 DNA, CDR3 protein. A D gene is named only where the DNA matches it firmly. Clone size is stated in some rows and not others, as once, few, many or a class when expanded.

.,TRBV7-9,TRBJ1-1,.,TGTGCCAGCAGCTCAAAGAGGTCCCCGGGTACTGAAGCTTTCTTT,CASSSKRSPGTEAFF
.,TRBV19,TRBJ1-2,.,TGTGCCAGTACGCCGGGACACTCTAACTATGGCTACACCTTC,CASTPGHSNYGYTF
.,TRBV19,TRBJ2-1,TRBD2,TGTGCCAGTAGCACTAGCGGGCGACTCTACAATGAGCAGTTCTTC,CASSTSGRLYNEQFF
.,TRBV30,TRBJ1-3,.,TGTGCCTGGGCGGACAGCTTAAACACCATATATTTT,CAWADSLNTIYF
few,TRBV2,TRBJ2-7,TRBD1,TGTGCCAGCACTGGTCGGCGACAGGGGTCCTACGAGCAGTACTTC,CASTGRRQGSYEQYF
.,TRBV7-2,TRBJ2-7,TRBD2,TGTGCCAGCAGCTTAGCCGGGAGCGGGAGGAGGCTTGGTTACGAGCAGTACTTC,CASSLAGSGRRLGYEQYF
.,TRBV2,TRBJ2-1,TRBD2,TGTGCCAGGAGGACTAGCGGCGATGAGCAGTTCTTC,CARRTSGDEQFF
once,TRBV13,TRBJ2-7,.,TGTGCCAGCAGCCCTCAAGGGGTGGTCGGCTCCTACGAGCAGTACTTC,CASSPQGVVGSYEQYF
.,TRBV24-1,TRBJ1-5,.,TGTGCCACCAGTGACACACAACACAATCAGCCCCAGCATTTT,CATSDTQHNQPQHF
.,TRBV7-9,TRBJ2-7,TRBD1,TGTGCCAGCAGCTTTTTCACCGGGACAGGGGGCGCCTACGAGCAGTACTTC,CASSFFTGTGGAYEQYF
.,TRBV3-1/TRBV3-2,TRBJ2-5,TRBD2,TGTGCCAGCAGCCAAGTGCGGGGGGAGACCCAGTACTTC,CASSQVRGETQYF
.,TRBV28,TRBJ2-1,.,TGTGCCAGCAGTGGCCGGGGGGCGGGAGTTTACAATGAGCAGTTCTTC,CASSGRGAGVYNEQFF
.,TRBV6-5,TRBJ1-4,.,TGTGCCAGCAGTTACTCGATCGGGCAGGGGCAAGAAAAACTGTTTTTT,CASSYSIGQGQEKLFF
.,TRBV5-6,TRBJ1-5,TRBD1,TGTGCCAGCAGCTTCGGACAGGGAATTCAGCCCCAGCATTTT,CASSFGQGIQPQHF
.,TRBV24-1,TRBJ2-1,.,TGTGCCACCAGTGATTTGCGCCGGGGGAACAATGAGCAGTTCTTC,CATSDLRRGNNEQFF
.,TRBV24-1,TRBJ2-3,.,TGTGCCACCAGTGATTTTAGCGCCCTTACTTCCCGTGGTACGCAGTATTTT,CATSDFSALTSRGTQYF
.,TRBV12-3/TRBV12-4,TRBJ2-7,TRBD1,TGTGCCAGTCGACAGGGGGACGAGCAGTACTTC,CASRQGDEQYF
.,TRBV18,TRBJ1-1,TRBD1,TGTGCCAGCTCACCACCTAGGGACAGCTCCATGAACACTGAAGCTTTCTTT,CASSPPRDSSMNTEAFF
.,TRBV6-1,TRBJ1-2,TRBD1,TGTGCCAGCAGTGATGACAGGGGGGGGAATGGCTACACCTTC,CASSDDRGGNGYTF
.,TRBV19,TRBJ1-5,.,TGTGCCAGTAGTAACGACGGGAGCAATCAGCCCCAGCATTTT,CASSNDGSNQPQHF
.,TRBV10-2,TRBJ2-2,.,TGCGCCAGCAGTTTAAGCAACACCGGGGAGCTGTTTTTT,CASSLSNTGELFF
once,TRBV15,TRBJ1-4,.,TGTGCCACCAGCAGAGATAGGCGGGAAAAACTGTTTTTT,CATSRDRREKLFF
.,TRBV3-1/TRBV3-2,TRBJ1-2,.,TGTGCCAGCAGCCAATTAGAGACAGAAGCTAACTATGGCTACACCTTC,CASSQLETEANYGYTF
.,TRBV7-6,TRBJ2-2,TRBD1,TGTGCCAGCAGCTTAGTACAGGGGGGCACCGGGGAGCTGTTTTTT,CASSLVQGGTGELFF
.,TRBV6-6,TRBJ1-2,TRBD1,TGTGCCAGCAGTTATTCTGACAGGGGGGCTTATGGCTACACCTTC,CASSYSDRGAYGYTF
few,TRBV7-8,TRBJ2-1,TRBD1,TGTGCCAGCAGCTTAGATGCAGGGGGCTCCTACAATGAGCAGTTCTTC,CASSLDAGGSYNEQFF
.,TRBV28,TRBJ2-2,TRBD2,TGTGCCAGCAATATCGCGGGTACTAGCGGGAGGCCCGGGGAGCTGTTTTTT,CASNIAGTSGRPGELFF
.,TRBV6-5,TRBJ2-7,.,TGTGCCAGCAGTTCAGGCGATTTCGGTGGCTCCTACGAGCAGTACTTC,CASSSGDFGGSYEQYF
.,TRBV9,TRBJ2-1,.,TGTGCCAGCAGCCCAAAGGGAGGTCTCAATGAGCAGTTCTTC,CASSPKGGLNEQFF
.,TRBV7-3,TRBJ2-2,.,TGTGCCAGCAGCTTATCCCCGAGGACCGGGGAGCTGTTTTTT,CASSLSPRTGELFF
.,TRBV25-1,TRBJ1-5,.,TGTGCCAGCAGTGAACCCTTTTCCGATCAGCCCCAGCATTTT,CASSEPFSDQPQHF
.,TRBV7-2,TRBJ2-3,.,TGTGCCAGCAGCCTCGTCCGGCGGGGCACAGATACGCAGTATTTT,CASSLVRRGTDTQYF
.,TRBV28,TRBJ1-3,.,TGTGCCAGCAGAACCCCCAGGGGAAACACCATATATTTT,CASRTPRGNTIYF
.,TRBV19,TRBJ1-3,.,TGTGCCAGTAGTATAGGGCAGGGGCGCTCTGGAAACACCATATATTTT,CASSIGQGRSGNTIYF
.,TRBV11-2,TRBJ2-1,TRBD2,TGTGCCAGCAGCTTGGGGGGGGTCCCTGAGCAGTTCTTC,CASSLGGVPEQFF
.,TRBV6-6,TRBJ2-1,.,TGTGCCAGCAGTCACGAACGTGGAGCCCGGAAAATCTACAATGAGCAGTTCTTC,CASSHERGARKIYNEQFF
.,TRBV2,TRBJ2-2,TRBD2,TGTGCCAGCAGTGGCGATAAAGCGGGAGTAAGGACCGGGGAGCTGTTTTTT,CASSGDKAGVRTGELFF
.,TRBV6-1,TRBJ2-6,.,TGTGCCAGCAGTGAACTTGGGGCCAACGTCCTGACTTTC,CASSELGANVLTF
few,TRBV5-1,TRBJ1-1,TRBD1,TGCGCCAGCAGGTCGGACAGGGGGGACACTGAAGCTTTCTTT,CASRSDRGDTEAFF
.,TRBV2,TRBJ1-6,TRBD1,TGTGCCAGCAGTGGGACAGGACTGAATTCACCCCTCCACTTT,CASSGTGLNSPLHF
.,TRBV15,TRBJ2-3,TRBD2,TGTGCCACCAGCAGAGTGTACGGGACTAGCGGGAGCACAGATACGCAGTATTTT,CATSRVYGTSGSTDTQYF
.,TRBV6-5,TRBJ2-7,TRBD1,TGTGCCAGCAGGTCGGACAGGGGGCGTCTGTACTTC,CASRSDRGRLYF
many,TRBV5-6,TRBJ1-5,.,TGTGCCAGCAGCCTGCGGACAATGGGCAATCAGCCCCAGCATTTT,CASSLRTMGNQPQHF
once,TRBV6-1,TRBJ2-7,TRBD1,TGTGCCAGCAGTGAACGGACAGGGGACCCCTCCTACGAGCAGTACTTC,CASSERTGDPSYEQYF
.,TRBV14,TRBJ2-5,.,TGTGCCAGCAGTCCCTTGGGGAGTAGGCAGACCCAGTACTTC,CASSPLGSRQTQYF
.,TRBV12-2,TRBJ2-1,.,TGTGCAAGTCGCTTAACCACGGGGGCCTACAATGAGCAGTTCTTC,CASRLTTGAYNEQFF
few,TRBV7-2,TRBJ2-2,.,TGTGCCACGGGGAGAGCAGAGTACAACACCGGGGAGCTGTTTTTT,CATGRAEYNTGELFF
.,TRBV4-3,TRBJ2-6,TRBD2,TGCGCCAGCAGCCAAGATGCTCGCGGGAGTTCTGGGGCCAACGTCCTGACTTTC,CASSQDARGSSGANVLTF